Listed here are 9 T cell receptor beta chains from one sample, sequenced in a study of T cell responses to AZD1222 COVID-19 vaccine. Only in-frame clones appear in the TCRdb table, and some are missing; sequencing was by immunoSEQ multiplex PCR. The sample carries about 120,000 clones, around 94% recorded once. Specimen: peripheral blood, collected on day 0 of AZD1222 vaccination. All receptors come from an adult in good health.

The genes are TRBV3-1 (or the pseudogene TRBV3-2) and TRBJ1-2; D gene ambiguous. Deletions cut 1 base from V and 1 base from J, with 7 bases between. CDR3 length equals 14 residues. Germline lookup yields CDR1 LGHDT and CDR2 YNNKEL (reference sequence). In DNA form, the CDR3 reads TGTGCCAGCAGCCAAGCGATCGATAACTATGGCTACACCTTC. Protein: CASSQAIDNYGYTF.

The V gene is TRBV14, the J gene TRBJ2-2; D not resolved. V lost 4 bases to trimming and J lost 2 bases, with 5 bases between them. This CDR3 has 13 amino acids. CDR1 is SGHDN, CDR2 FVKESK, per germline. The CDR3 DNA reads as TGTGCCAGCAGCCTACATAACACCGGGGAGCTGTTTTTT. This translates into CASSLHNTGELFF.

As regards this clone: A read error may produce the germline difference seen at one junction end. Other nucleotide sequences from this sample produce the same CDR3. This chain uses TRBV13 with TRBJ2-5, with 8 bases lining up with TRBD1. The CDR3 contains 14 residues. Germline V gene sequence: CDR1 PRHDT, CDR2 FYEKMQ (reference sequence). CDR3 sequence (DNA): TGTGCTAGCAGCTTAGCAGGGGGCGAGGAGACCCAGTACTTC. This codes for CASSLAGGEETQYF.

The rearrangement joins TRBV9 to TRBJ1-2, with a tentative D call TRBD1 (6 bases). The CDR3 is 13 residues long. The germline CDR1 and CDR2 sequences are SGDLS and YYNGEE. The V end was cut by 1 base, the J end by 8 bases, with 12 bases between. The CDR3 DNA sequence: TGTGCCAGCAGCGTACAGGGGATGGGAGGCTACACCTTC. Its protein is CASSVQGMGGYTF.

The V gene is TRBV7-3, the J gene TRBJ1-3, with D uncertain. The CDR3 loop spans 15 amino acids. Between the trimmed V and J ends, which lost 5 bases and 0 bases, there was a span of 11 bases. Germline V lookup: CDR1 SGHTA, CDR2 FQGTGA. CDR3 nucleotides: TGTGCCAGCAGCCCGGGCCGGGGCTCTGGAAACACCATATATTTT. It encodes CASSPGRGSGNTIYF.

The rearrangement links TRBV6-5 to TRBJ1-1; 7 nucleotides align to TRBD1. The CDR3 loop spans 15 amino acids. With V trimmed by 4 bases and J by 5 bases, 10 bases remained unmatched. Germline CDR1 MNHEY, CDR2 SVGAGI. CDR3 coding DNA: TGTGCCAGCAGTTTCTCGGTACAGGGGAGGACTGAAGCTTTCTTT. Amino acids: CASSFSVQGRTEAFF.

V gene TRBV6-2 or TRBV6-3 combines with J gene TRBJ1-6; D is unresolved. The ends were cut back, 0 bases at V and 9 bases at J, with 18 bases in the middle. Germline lookup yields CDR1 MNHEY and CDR2 SVGEGT. There are 17 residues in the CDR3. The CDR3 DNA reads as TGTGCCAGCAGTTACTCGTCAGACGGGGTCTACGTTTCACCCCTCCACTTT. Translation: CASSYSSDGVYVSPLHF.

The CDR3 sequence is CASAPLGQGTEAFF. In nucleotides, the CDR3 is TGCGCCAGCGCCCCTCTGGGACAGGGAACTGAAGCTTTCTTT. V and J are TRBV5-1 and TRBJ1-1; 9 bases align to TRBD1. V lost 7 bases and J lost 5; bases outside the gene matches: 9. CDR1 is SGHRS and CDR2 is YFSETQ in the germline V gene. The CDR3 covers 14 residues.

The J gene is TRBJ1-5, the V gene TRBV6-2 or TRBV6-3, with unresolved D. Germline CDR1 MNHEY, CDR2 SVGEGT. This CDR3 spans 13 amino acids. V was shortened by 5 bases and J by 9 bases, with 14 bases between the two germline ends. For the CDR3, the DNA is TGTGCCAGCAGTGACGGTGGTCAAGGGCCCCAGCATTTT. It is translated as CASSDGGQGPQHF.